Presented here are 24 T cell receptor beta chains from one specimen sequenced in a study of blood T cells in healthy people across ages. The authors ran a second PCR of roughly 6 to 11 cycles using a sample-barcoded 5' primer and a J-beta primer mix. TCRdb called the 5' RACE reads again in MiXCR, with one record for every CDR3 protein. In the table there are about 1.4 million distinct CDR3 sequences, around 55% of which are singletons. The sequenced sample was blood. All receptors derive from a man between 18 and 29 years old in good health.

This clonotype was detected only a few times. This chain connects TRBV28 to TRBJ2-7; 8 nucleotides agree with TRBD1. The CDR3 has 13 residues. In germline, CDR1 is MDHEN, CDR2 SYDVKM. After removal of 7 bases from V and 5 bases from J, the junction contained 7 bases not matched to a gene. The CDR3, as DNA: TGTGCCAGCACCCAGGGGGCGAGCAACGAGCAGTACTTC. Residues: CASTQGASNEQYF.

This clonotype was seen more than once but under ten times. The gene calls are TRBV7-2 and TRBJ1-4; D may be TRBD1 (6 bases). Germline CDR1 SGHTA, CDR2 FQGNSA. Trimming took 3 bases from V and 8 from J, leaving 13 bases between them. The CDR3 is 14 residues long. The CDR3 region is CASSFNRVEEKLFF. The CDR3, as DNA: TGTGCCAGCAGCTTCAACAGGGTAGAAGAAAAACTGTTTTTT.

Here the CDR3 reads CSVVAGIVGETQYF. In DNA, the CDR3 is TGCAGCGTTGTGGCAGGGATTGTTGGAGAGACCCAGTACTTC. The V call is TRBV29-1, the J call TRBJ2-5; D is possibly TRBD1 (5 bases). The CDR3 runs to 14 residues. Per the germline V gene, CDR1 is SQVTM and CDR2 is ANQGSEA. The ends were cut back, 4 bases at V and 4 bases at J, with 16 bases in the middle.

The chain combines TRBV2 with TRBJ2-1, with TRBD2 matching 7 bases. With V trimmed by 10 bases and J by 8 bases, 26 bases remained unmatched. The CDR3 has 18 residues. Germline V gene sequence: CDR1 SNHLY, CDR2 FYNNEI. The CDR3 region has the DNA TGTGCCACCTATATCCCGACCCCTAGCGGCACCCGGGCCCATGAGCAGTTCTTC. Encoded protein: CATYIPTPSGTRAHEQFF.

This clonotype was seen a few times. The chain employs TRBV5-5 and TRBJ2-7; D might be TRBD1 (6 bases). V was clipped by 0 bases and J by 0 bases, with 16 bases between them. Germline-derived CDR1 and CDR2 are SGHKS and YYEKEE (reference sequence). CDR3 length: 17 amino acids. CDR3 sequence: CASSLAGVRASSYEQYF. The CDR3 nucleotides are TGTGCCAGCAGCTTGGCAGGGGTTAGGGCTAGCTCCTACGAGCAGTACTTC.

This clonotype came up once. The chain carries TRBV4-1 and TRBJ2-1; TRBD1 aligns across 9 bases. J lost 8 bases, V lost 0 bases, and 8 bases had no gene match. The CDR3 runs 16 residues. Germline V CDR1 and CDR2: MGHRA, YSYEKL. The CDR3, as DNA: TGCGCCAGCAGCCAAGATCCCGGGACAGGGTGGGATGAGCAGTTCTTC. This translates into CASSQDPGTGWDEQFF.

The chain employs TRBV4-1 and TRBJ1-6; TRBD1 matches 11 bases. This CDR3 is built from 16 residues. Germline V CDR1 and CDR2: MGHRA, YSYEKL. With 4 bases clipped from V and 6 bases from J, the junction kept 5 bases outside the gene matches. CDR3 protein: CASSRGQGGFNSPLHF. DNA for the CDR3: TGCGCCAGCAGCCGGGGACAGGGGGGATTTAATTCACCCCTCCACTTT.

Here the CDR3 DNA reads TGCAGTGCTAGGAGGGGACTAGTAGATACGCAGTATTTT. It translates to CSARRGLVDTQYF. The V and J genes are TRBV20-1 and TRBJ2-3, with 8 bases lining up with TRBD2. Trimming removed 3 bases from V and 5 bases from J; junction bases left unmatched: 4. The CDR3 length is 13 residues. CDR1 and CDR2 from the germline V gene are DFQATT and SNEGSKA (reference sequence).

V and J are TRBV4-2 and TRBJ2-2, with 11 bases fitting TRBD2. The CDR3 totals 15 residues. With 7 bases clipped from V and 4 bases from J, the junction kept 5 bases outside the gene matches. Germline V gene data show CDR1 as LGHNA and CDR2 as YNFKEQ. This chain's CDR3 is CASTQTSGITGELFF. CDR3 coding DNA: TGTGCCAGCACGCAGACTAGCGGGATCACCGGGGAGCTGTTTTTT.

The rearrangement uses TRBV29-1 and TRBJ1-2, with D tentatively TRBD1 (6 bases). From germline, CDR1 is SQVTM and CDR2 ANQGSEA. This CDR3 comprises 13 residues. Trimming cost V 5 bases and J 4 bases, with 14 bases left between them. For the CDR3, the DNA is TGCAGCGTTAGACAGGTTCTTTCCTATGGCTACACCTTC. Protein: CSVRQVLSYGYTF. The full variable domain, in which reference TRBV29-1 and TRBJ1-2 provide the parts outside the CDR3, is SAVISQKPSRDICQRGTSLTIQCQVDSQVTMMFWYRQQPGQSLTLIATANQGSEATYESGFVIDKFPISRPNLTFSTLTVSNMSPEDSSIYLCSVRQVLSYGYTFGSGTRLTVV.

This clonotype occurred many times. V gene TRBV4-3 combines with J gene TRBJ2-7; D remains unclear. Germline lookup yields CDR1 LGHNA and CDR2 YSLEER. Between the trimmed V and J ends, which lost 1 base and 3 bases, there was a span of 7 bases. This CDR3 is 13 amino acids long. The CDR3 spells CASSQARGYEQYF. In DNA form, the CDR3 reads TGCGCCAGCAGCCAAGCTAGAGGCTACGAGCAGTACTTC.

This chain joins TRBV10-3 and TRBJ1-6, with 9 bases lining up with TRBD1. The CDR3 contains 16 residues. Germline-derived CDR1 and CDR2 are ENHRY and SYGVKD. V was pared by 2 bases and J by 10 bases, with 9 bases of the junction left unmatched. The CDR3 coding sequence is TGTGCCATCAGTGAGCTCGTAACAGGGGGCAGATCACCCCTCCACTTT. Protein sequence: CAISELVTGGRSPLHF.

The DNA of the CDR3 is TGTGCCATCAGTGAGTCGAGGGCGCTCGATGGCTACACCTTC. As protein: CAISESRALDGYTF. The chain carries TRBV10-3 and TRBJ1-2; D remains unclear. With 0 bases removed from V and 6 bases from J, the gap between germline ends came to 11 bases. From germline, CDR1 is ENHRY and CDR2 SYGVKD. This CDR3 spans 14 amino acids.

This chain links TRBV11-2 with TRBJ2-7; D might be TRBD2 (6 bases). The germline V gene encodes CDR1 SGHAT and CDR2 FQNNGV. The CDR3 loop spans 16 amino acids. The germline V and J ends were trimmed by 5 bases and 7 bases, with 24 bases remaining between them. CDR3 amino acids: CASSLSVGGTYNEQYF. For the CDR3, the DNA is TGTGCCAGCAGCCTAAGTGTCGGGGGTACCTACAATGAGCAGTACTTC.

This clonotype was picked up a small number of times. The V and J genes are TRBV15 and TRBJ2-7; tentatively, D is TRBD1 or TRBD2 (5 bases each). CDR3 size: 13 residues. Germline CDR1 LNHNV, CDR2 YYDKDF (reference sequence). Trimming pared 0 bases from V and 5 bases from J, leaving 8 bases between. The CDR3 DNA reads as TGTGCCACCAGCAGAGATTTGGGGGACGAGCAGTACTTC. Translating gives CATSRDLGDEQYF.

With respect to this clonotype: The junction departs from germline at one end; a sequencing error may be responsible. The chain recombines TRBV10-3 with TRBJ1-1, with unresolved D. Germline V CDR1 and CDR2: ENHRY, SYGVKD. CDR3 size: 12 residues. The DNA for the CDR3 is TGTGCCACCAGTGAGGCGGGCGATGAAGCTTTCTTT. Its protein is CATSEAGDEAFF.

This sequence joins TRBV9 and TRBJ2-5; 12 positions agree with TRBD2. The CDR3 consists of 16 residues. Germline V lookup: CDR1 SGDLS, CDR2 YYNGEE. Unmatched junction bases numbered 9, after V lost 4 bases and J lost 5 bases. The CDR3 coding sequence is TGTGCCAGCAGCTCTCCTAGCGGGAGGGACCCCGAGACCCAGTACTTC. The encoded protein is CASSSPSGRDPETQYF.

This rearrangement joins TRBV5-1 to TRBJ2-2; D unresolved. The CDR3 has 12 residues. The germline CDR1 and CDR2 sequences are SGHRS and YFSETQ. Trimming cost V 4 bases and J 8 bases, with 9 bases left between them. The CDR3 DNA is TGCGCCAGCAGCCCCCTGGGGGGGGAGCTGTTTTTT. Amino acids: CASSPLGGELFF.

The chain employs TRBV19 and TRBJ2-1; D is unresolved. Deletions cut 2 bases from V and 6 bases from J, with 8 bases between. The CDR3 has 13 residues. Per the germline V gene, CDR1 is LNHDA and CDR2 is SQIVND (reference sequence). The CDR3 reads CASSISATNEQFF. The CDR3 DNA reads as TGTGCCAGTAGTATAAGCGCAACCAATGAGCAGTTCTTC. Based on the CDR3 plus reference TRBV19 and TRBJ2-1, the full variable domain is DGGITQSPKYLFRKEGQNVTLSCEQNLNHDAMYWYRQDPGQGLRLIYYSQIVNDFQKGDIAEGYSVSREKKESFPLTVTSAQKNPTAFYLCASSISATNEQFFGPGTRLTVL.

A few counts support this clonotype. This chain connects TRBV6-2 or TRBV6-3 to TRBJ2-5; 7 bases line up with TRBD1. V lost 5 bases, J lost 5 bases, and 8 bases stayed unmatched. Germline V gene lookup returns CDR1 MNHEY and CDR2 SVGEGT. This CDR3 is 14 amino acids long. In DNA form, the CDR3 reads TGTGCCAGCAGTGTCGGACAGGTTGGGGAGACCCAGTACTTC. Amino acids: CASSVGQVGETQYF.

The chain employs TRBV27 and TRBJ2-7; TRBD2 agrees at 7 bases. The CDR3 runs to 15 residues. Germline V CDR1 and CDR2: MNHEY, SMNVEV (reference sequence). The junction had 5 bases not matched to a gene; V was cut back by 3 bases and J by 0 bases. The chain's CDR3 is CASSFLREASYEQYF. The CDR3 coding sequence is TGTGCCAGCAGTTTCCTTCGGGAGGCCTCCTACGAGCAGTACTTC.

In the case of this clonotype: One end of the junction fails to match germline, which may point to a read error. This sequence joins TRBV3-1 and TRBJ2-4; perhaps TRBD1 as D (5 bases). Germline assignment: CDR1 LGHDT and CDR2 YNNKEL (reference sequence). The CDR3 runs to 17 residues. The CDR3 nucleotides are TGTGCCAGCAGCCAGGACAAACACCGGTCTGTCAAAGACATTCAGTACTTC. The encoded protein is CASSQDKHRSVKDIQYF.

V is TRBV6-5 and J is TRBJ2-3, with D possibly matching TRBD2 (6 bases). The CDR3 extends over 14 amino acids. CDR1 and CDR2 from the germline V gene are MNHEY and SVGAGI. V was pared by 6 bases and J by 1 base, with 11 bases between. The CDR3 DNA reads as TGTGCCAGCAGGTGGGGGGACGGCACAGATACGCAGTATTTT. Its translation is CASRWGDGTDTQYF.

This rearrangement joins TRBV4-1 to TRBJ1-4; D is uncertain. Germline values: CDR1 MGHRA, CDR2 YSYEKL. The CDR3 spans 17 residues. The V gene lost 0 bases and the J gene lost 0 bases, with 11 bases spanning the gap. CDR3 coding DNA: TGCGCCAGCAGCCAAGATGCAGCCGAAGCAACTAATGAAAAACTGTTTTTT. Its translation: CASSQDAAEATNEKLFF.